Sequencing of this T cell receptor beta chain was carried out in a study of blood T cells in healthy people across ages. Alongside a J-beta primer mix, a sample-barcoded 5' primer served in a second PCR lasting roughly 6 to 11 cycles. A tag from a template-switch adaptor with 12 random nucleotides marked each cDNA molecule. Each CDR3 protein is one row after TCRdb ran MiXCR on the 5' RACE reads. The sample has about 620,000 distinct CDR3 sequences; more than 45% are singletons. Around 10 milliliters was the volume of peripheral blood drawn from each donor. V was shortened by 5 bases and J by 0 bases, with 13 bases between the two germline ends. Looked up from germline, CDR1 is MDHEN and CDR2 is SYDVKM. The CDR3 contains 15 residues.

The source material was blood. This TCR was sampled from a woman older than 75 in good health. The chain joins TRBV28 to TRBJ1-1; TRBD1 is a possible D gene (6 bases). In DNA, the CDR3 is TGTGCCAGCAGTCAAACAGGGAGCCTGAACACTGAAGCTTTCTTT. Protein sequence: CASSQTGSLNTEAFF.